This T cell receptor (beta chain) was identified during a study of blood T cell repertoires in COVID-19. Study-wide background: Researchers got acute and convalescent COVID-19 samples from the United States, Italy and Spain. The analysed material was cDNA or gDNA that came from T cells, B-cell-depleted T cells, or PBMCs.

Per the study methods: Amplified reference gene primers provided the basis for estimating nucleated cell counts. TCRdb keeps only in-frame clones here, not all; method: immunoSEQ multiplex PCR. D and trimming were read from the DNA, whereas the V and J calls and clone size are those reported in that table. The sample holds approximately 120,000 clones; roughly 88% are singletons and the top ten take less than 8%. CDR3 length equals 14 residues. From germline, CDR1 is KGHSH and CDR2 LQKENI. The germline V and J ends were trimmed by 2 bases and 3 bases, with 11 bases remaining between them. This rearrangement joins TRBV18 to TRBJ2-7; TRBD1 is a possible D gene (6 bases). The clonotype was recovered from a woman of 80 years or more with active or convalescent COVID-19. The sample was peripheral blood. CDR3 sequence reads: CASSPGDTYYEQYF. In DNA, the CDR3 is TGTGCCAGCTCACCAGGGGACACGTACTACGAGCAGTACTTC.